This T cell receptor (beta chain) was sequenced for a study of OX40 agonist ivuxolimab in advanced cancers. Looking at the study overall: Of mixed ages from about 23 to 90 and averaging around 60 years, the group was roughly 85% male.

Turning to this clone: Its antigen is not known.

CDR1 and CDR2 (germline): MNHEY, SMNVEV (reference sequence). V trimming: 4 bases; J trimming: 11 bases; junction bases outside the gene matches: 17. The CDR3 sequence is 16 residues long. The repertoire was sequenced with immunoSEQ multiplex PCR; TCRdb's copy has only in-frame clones and lacks some. The table records tens of thousands of clones, 85% to 90% of them present only once. Study results and limitations: Expanded peripheral T cell antigen specificity was not determined.

The V and J genes are TRBV27 and TRBJ2-4, with TRBD1 matching over 7 bases. Here the sequenced sample was CD4+ or CD8+ T cells sorted from blood, taken in a trial of the OX40 agonist ivuxolimab. This clonotype was sampled from an adult with an advanced solid tumor such as melanoma, head and neck, liver or kidney cancer. CDR3 nucleotide sequence: TGTGCCAGCAGTTCCTACGGGACAGTGGCCTTCAACGTTCAGTACTTC. It is translated as CASSSYGTVAFNVQYF.